One sample yielded the 10 T cell receptor beta chains listed below, sequenced in a study of blood T cell repertoires in COVID-19. Assay used: immunoSEQ multiplex PCR; TCRdb lists only in-frame clones, some missing. Of around 130,000 clones in the sample, around three quarters are singletons; the top ten hold under 14%. Sample: peripheral blood. The receptors stem from a human donor in a cohort sampled during active COVID-19.

The chain carries TRBV19 and TRBJ2-3; 9 nucleotides match TRBD2. The CDR3 runs 16 residues. The germline V gene encodes CDR1 LNHDA and CDR2 SQIVND (reference sequence). After removal of 3 bases from V and 4 bases from J, the junction contained 8 bases not matched to a gene. Here the CDR3 reads CASSMGIAGASDTQYF. The CDR3 DNA sequence: TGTGCCAGTAGTATGGGGATAGCGGGGGCCTCAGATACGCAGTATTTT.

The chain has TRBV27 and TRBJ2-7; D might be TRBD2 (7 bases). This CDR3 spans 15 amino acids. Germline assignment: CDR1 MNHEY and CDR2 SMNVEV (reference sequence). Trimming stripped 7 bases from V and 6 bases from J, with 22 bases between. CDR3 sequence reads: CASTYLGGGGGEQYF. Here the CDR3 DNA reads TGTGCCAGCACCTACCTTGGGGGAGGGGGAGGCGAGCAGTACTTC.

The chain has TRBV9 and TRBJ1-5; D possibly corresponds to TRBD1 (6 bases). Trimming stripped 7 bases from V and 4 bases from J, with 18 bases between. The CDR3 runs 15 residues. CDR1 SGDLS and CDR2 YYNGEE come from the germline V gene. CDR3 amino acids: CASAQGPDGNQPQHF. The CDR3 coding sequence is TGTGCCAGCGCACAGGGTCCCGACGGAAATCAGCCCCAGCATTTT.

V gene TRBV28 combines with J gene TRBJ2-7; D gene ambiguous. V was cut by 4 bases and J by 2 bases, with 9 bases left in between. The CDR3 runs 13 residues. Germline values: CDR1 MDHEN, CDR2 SYDVKM. CDR3 amino acids: CASSSPGPYEQYF. CDR3 nucleotides: TGTGCCAGCAGTTCCCCAGGCCCCTACGAGCAGTACTTC.

This chain links TRBV11-3 with TRBJ1-1; TRBD1 might be the D (5 bases). Trimming shortened V by 1 base and J by 5 bases, and 8 bases separated the two germline ends. Looked up from germline, CDR1 is SGHNT and CDR2 is YENEEA. The CDR3 is made up of 13 amino acids. The CDR3: CASSLARGTEAFF. The CDR3 DNA follows: TGTGCCAGCAGCTTAGCAAGGGGAACTGAAGCTTTCTTT.

The chain has TRBV19 and TRBJ1-2; 7 bases are shared with TRBD1. V was clipped by 1 base and J by 3 bases; unmatched bases: 5. Germline CDR1 is LNHDA and CDR2 is SQIVND (reference sequence). CDR3 length: 15 amino acids. The CDR3 nucleotides are TGTGCCAGTAGTATAGGGGGACAGCCCTACTATGGCTACACCTTC. Its translation: CASSIGGQPYYGYTF.

The V gene is TRBV6-6, the J gene TRBJ2-7; TRBD1 agrees at 11 bases. J gave up 3 bases and V 6 bases, and 4 bases lay outside the gene matches. The CDR3 consists of 14 residues. Germline CDR1 and CDR2: MNHNY and SVGAGI (reference sequence). Here the CDR3 DNA reads TGTGCCAGCAGAACTGGGACAGGGGGCTACGAGCAGTACTTC. It encodes CASRTGTGGYEQYF.

The chain combines TRBV11-2 with TRBJ1-6; no definite D call. V was trimmed by 3 bases and J by 6 bases, leaving 3 bases between them. The CDR3 has 12 amino acids. Germline lookup yields CDR1 SGHAT and CDR2 FQNNGV. The CDR3 sequence is CASSFGNSPLHF. For the CDR3, the DNA is TGTGCCAGCAGCTTCGGTAATTCACCCCTCCACTTT.

This rearrangement joins TRBV20-1 to TRBJ1-2; D is undetermined. Germline lookup yields CDR1 DFQATT and CDR2 SNEGSKA (reference sequence). The CDR3 totals 11 residues. With 2 bases removed from V and 4 bases from J, the gap between germline ends came to 5 bases. CDR3 in amino acids: CSARLGYGYTF. The CDR3 DNA sequence: TGCAGTGCTAGACTAGGCTATGGCTACACCTTC.

CDR3 protein: CSGGDPGIANYGYTF. The CDR3 nucleotides are TGCAGCGGGGGTGACCCGGGGATAGCTAACTATGGCTACACCTTC. This sequence joins TRBV29-1 and TRBJ1-2; D is uncertain. V lost 7 bases to trimming and J lost 0 bases, with 18 bases between them. Germline assignment: CDR1 SQVTM and CDR2 ANQGSEA. The CDR3 has 15 residues.